What follows are 26 T cell receptor beta chains derived from one specimen sequenced in a study of metastatic and nonmetastatic thyroid tumors. With MiXCR, TCRdb reprocessed the PCR reads. Seen here are more than 40,000 clones, under 4% observed once, and the top ten hold around 9.9%. Among the patients, none had received any treatment before thyroid surgery. The sample comprised blood. All receptors derive from a female donor with papillary thyroid cancer or a benign thyroid nodule (not recorded which). Some clones in this sample may be carry-over from other donors' samples.

This clone was counted a few times. V gene TRBV7-9 combines with J gene TRBJ1-2, with 10 bases lining up with TRBD1. The V segment lost 4 bases and the J segment 1 base; nucleotides outside the gene matches: 3. Germline V gene lookup returns CDR1 SEHNR and CDR2 FQNEAQ (reference sequence). The CDR3 runs to 15 residues. The CDR3 region has the DNA TGTGCCAGCAGCTCAAGGACAGGGGGTAACTATGGCTACACCTTC. It specifies CASSSRTGGNYGYTF.

In regard to this clone: Since a much larger clone is just one base distant, this may be a read error. The chain is built from TRBV29-1 and TRBJ2-1; the D is unclear. The V and J ends lost 4 bases and 4 bases respectively, with 8 bases between them. The CDR3 extends over 12 amino acids. In germline, CDR1 is SQVTM, CDR2 ANQGSEA. This CDR3 is CSVAYSYNEQFF. The DNA of the CDR3 is TGCAGCGTTGCGTACAGTTACAATGAGCAGTTCTTC.

Many counts were recorded for this clone. The V call is TRBV25-1, the J call TRBJ1-1; D is perhaps TRBD1 (6 bases). CDR3 length: 16 residues. CDR1 is MGHDK, CDR2 SYGVNS, per germline. Trimming removed 5 bases from V and 3 bases from J, with 19 bases in between. CDR3: CASSFGGGAADTEAFF. The DNA of the CDR3 is TGTGCCAGCAGTTTTGGGGGGGGGGCTGCGGACACTGAAGCTTTCTTT.

In regard to this clone: One end of the junction fails to match germline, which may point to a read error. The chain is built from TRBV6-4 and TRBJ2-7, with TRBD1 as a possible D gene (6 bases). The germline CDR1 and CDR2 sequences are MRHNA and SNTAGT. The CDR3 runs to 15 residues. Here the CDR3 DNA reads TGTGCCAGCATTGACTCCACAAGGGGGATAGAAGAGCAGTACTTC. Its translation: CASIDSTRGIEEQYF.

This clone was seen more than once but under ten times. The chain joins TRBV6-9 to TRBJ2-3, with 9 bases identical to TRBD1. Per the germline V gene, CDR1 is MNHGY and CDR2 is SVAAGI. This CDR3 contains 17 residues. Trimming at V came to 2 bases and at J to 4 bases, leaving 10 bases not matched to a gene. The CDR3 region has the DNA TGTGCCAGCAGTTATACCGGGACAGGGAGTTTGGCAGATACGCAGTATTTT. It encodes CASSYTGTGSLADTQYF.

This clone was detected many times. Other DNA sequences in this sample translate to the same CDR3. The J gene is TRBJ1-2, the V gene TRBV6-1, with a weak D call TRBD1 (5 bases). CDR3 size: 11 residues. Trimming pared 1 base from V and 8 bases from J, leaving 5 bases between. CDR1 MNHNS and CDR2 SASEGT come from the germline V gene. CDR3 bases: TGTGCCAGCAGTGAAGGGGGGGGCTACACCTTC. It is translated as CASSEGGGYTF.

This clone was counted at least ten times. J is TRBJ1-1 and V is TRBV10-3, with a tentative D call TRBD1 (5 bases). Germline values: CDR1 ENHRY, CDR2 SYGVKD. The CDR3 is 14 amino acids. V was pared by 2 bases and J by 8 bases, with 15 bases between. This chain's CDR3 is CAISEPVDNAEAFF. The CDR3, as DNA: TGTGCCATCAGTGAGCCAGTGGACAACGCGGAAGCTTTCTTT.

This clone occurred many times. The chain couples TRBV2 to TRBJ2-3; D is unclear. The CDR3 sequence is 13 residues long. V was clipped by 7 bases and J by 2 bases, with 10 bases between them. CDR1 and CDR2 (germline): SNHLY, FYNNEI. This chain's CDR3 is CASKARNTDTQYF. The CDR3 DNA follows: TGTGCCAGCAAAGCTCGAAACACAGATACGCAGTATTTT. The variable domain in full, with the rest retrieved from reference TRBV2 and TRBJ2-3, is EPEVTQTPSHQVTQMGQEVILRCVPISNHLYFYWYRQILGQKVEFLVSFYNNEISEKSEIFDDQFSVERPDGSNFTLKIRSTKLEDSAMYFCASKARNTDTQYFGPGTRLTVL.

With regard to this clone: Other nucleotide sequences from this sample produce the same CDR3. CDR3: CASSEVGTEAFF. The CDR3 bases are TGTGCCAGCAGTGAAGTAGGCACTGAAGCTTTCTTT. The chain carries TRBV6-1 and TRBJ1-1; D is undetermined. The CDR3 covers 12 residues. The germline V gene encodes CDR1 MNHNS and CDR2 SASEGT. V was clipped by 1 base and J by 4 bases, with 4 bases between them.

This clone occurred a few times. The CDR3 bases are TGTGCCAGCAGCTTAGCTAGCGGGAAAACCGAGCAGTTCTTC. Protein: CASSLASGKTEQFF. V usage is TRBV7-9 and J usage is TRBJ2-1, with 8 bases that match TRBD2. CDR1 SEHNR and CDR2 FQNEAQ come from the germline V gene (reference sequence). Losses at the gene ends were 0 bases for V and 10 bases for J; bases not matched to a gene: 5. The CDR3 loop spans 14 amino acids.

In this sample, this clone turned up many times. The chain is built from TRBV9 and TRBJ2-7; TRBD1 might be the D (6 bases). Germline V CDR1 and CDR2: SGDLS, YYNGEE. V dropped 4 bases and J dropped 7 bases, with 15 bases sitting between them. CDR3 length: 13 amino acids. The CDR3 protein is CASSYGQTGEQYF. In DNA form, the CDR3 reads TGTGCCAGCAGCTACGGACAGACGGGGGAGCAGTACTTC.

This clone has a count of ten or more. V usage is TRBV5-1 and J usage is TRBJ1-2; TRBD1 agrees at 8 bases. J gave up 7 bases and V 2 bases, and 4 bases lay outside the gene matches. Germline V gene lookup returns CDR1 SGHRS and CDR2 YFSETQ. The CDR3 has 13 amino acids. The CDR3 DNA follows: TGCGCCAGCAGCTTACCAGACAGGGGTGGCTACACCTTC. This encodes CASSLPDRGGYTF.

This clone was recorded many times. J is TRBJ2-1 and V is TRBV5-5; 7 nucleotides match TRBD1. Germline V gene data show CDR1 as SGHKS and CDR2 as YYEKEE (reference sequence). The CDR3 is made up of 15 amino acids. Trimming at V came to 1 base and at J to 4 bases, leaving 5 bases not matched to a gene. Here the CDR3 DNA reads TGTGCCAGCAGCTTGTGGGCAGGGGGATACAATGAGCAGTTCTTC. Protein sequence: CASSLWAGGYNEQFF.

The chain combines TRBV19 with TRBJ1-2; 10 nucleotides agree with TRBD1. V lost 4 bases, J lost 8 bases, and 13 bases stayed unmatched. This CDR3 spans 16 amino acids. Germline CDR1 LNHDA, CDR2 SQIVND (reference sequence). The CDR3 DNA follows: TGTGCCAGTAGTAATCTTCCGGGACAGGGGTTCATGGGCTACACCTTC. Encoded protein: CASSNLPGQGFMGYTF.

This chain connects TRBV27 to TRBJ2-2; D is perhaps TRBD2 (5 bases). Trimming removed 6 bases at V and 3 bases at J, with 11 bases between. This CDR3 is built from 14 residues. Germline V gives CDR1 MNHEY, CDR2 SMNVEV (reference sequence). The CDR3 nucleotides are TGTGCCAGCAGCTCAACAGCGGACACCGGGGAGCTGTTTTTT. This sequence encodes CASSSTADTGELFF.

This clone was found many times. The chain has TRBV28 and TRBJ2-3; 13 bases are a match to TRBD2. The V and J ends lost 5 bases and 5 bases, in that order; junction bases with no gene match: 10. This CDR3 spans 17 amino acids. Per the germline V gene, CDR1 is MDHEN and CDR2 is SYDVKM. The CDR3 loop reads CASSSRLLAGGVDTQYF. CDR3 nucleotide sequence: TGTGCCAGCAGTAGTCGCCTACTAGCGGGGGGGGTAGATACGCAGTATTTT.

This clone was seen repeatedly, ten times or more. The J gene is TRBJ2-7, the V gene TRBV19; the D call may be TRBD1 or TRBD2 (5 bases each). Germline lookup yields CDR1 LNHDA and CDR2 SQIVND (reference sequence). Trimming took 2 bases from V and 6 from J, leaving 17 bases between them. The CDR3 contains 15 residues. The chain's CDR3 is CASSIPPPGTGEQYF. CDR3 sequence (DNA): TGTGCCAGTAGTATACCCCCCCCGGGGACCGGCGAGCAGTACTTC.

The rearrangement uses TRBV2 and TRBJ2-7, with 8 nucleotides matching TRBD2. CDR3 length: 17 residues. Per the germline V gene, CDR1 is SNHLY and CDR2 is FYNNEI. The ends lost 6 bases at V and 4 bases at J; junction bases unmatched: 17. The CDR3 loop is CASRPGGGGRGKYEQYF. The CDR3 DNA sequence: TGTGCCAGCAGGCCGGGGGGGGGAGGACGGGGGAAGTACGAGCAGTACTTC. Full variable domain (remainder filled in from reference TRBV2 and TRBJ2-7): EPEVTQTPSHQVTQMGQEVILRCVPISNHLYFYWYRQILGQKVEFLVSFYNNEISEKSEIFDDQFSVERPDGSNFTLKIRSTKLEDSAMYFCASRPGGGGRGKYEQYFGPGTRLTVT.

This clone has a count of ten or more. The J gene is TRBJ1-1, the V gene TRBV27, with 7 positions matching TRBD1. Losses at the gene ends were 6 bases for V and 4 bases for J; bases not matched to a gene: 11. CDR1 is MNHEY and CDR2 is SMNVEV in the germline V gene (reference sequence). The CDR3 has 15 amino acids. The CDR3 spells CASSITGVGSTEAFF. In nucleotides, the CDR3 is TGTGCCAGCAGCATAACAGGGGTTGGCAGCACTGAAGCTTTCTTT.

A remark on this clone: The CDR3 carries no conserved terminal phenylalanine or tryptophan, so it likely arises from a read error. V is TRBV7-2 and J is TRBJ1-3, with a weak D call TRBD1 (5 bases). CDR1 and CDR2 (germline): SGHTA, FQGNSA. This CDR3 spans 15 amino acids. CDR3 nucleotides: TGTGCCAGCAGCTTCGGGGACTCCCCTGGACACACCATATATATT. This sequence encodes CASSFGDSPGHTIYI.

In this sample, this clone turned up once. The chain joins TRBV7-9 to TRBJ2-1, with D tentatively TRBD2 (5 bases). The CDR3 runs to 18 residues. Germline loops: CDR1 SEHNR, CDR2 FQNEAQ (reference sequence). The V gene lost 7 bases and the J gene lost 0 bases, with 22 bases spanning the gap. CDR3 sequence: CASNPSVEAGDSYNEQFF. Written as DNA, the CDR3 is TGTGCCAGCAACCCGTCGGTGGAGGCGGGTGACTCCTACAATGAGCAGTTCTTC. Full variable domain (missing parts from reference TRBV7-9 and TRBJ2-1): DTGVSQNPRHKITKRGQNVTFRCDPISEHNRLYWYRQTLGQGPEFLTYFQNEAQLEKSRLLSDRFSAERPKGSFSTLEIQRTEQGDSAMYLCASNPSVEAGDSYNEQFFGPGTRLTVL.

This clone was picked up many times. J is TRBJ2-5 and V is TRBV5-4, with 8 bases fitting TRBD1. The CDR3 contains 14 residues. Germline CDR1 and CDR2: SGHNT and YYREEE (reference sequence). V trimming: 3 bases; J trimming: 5 bases; junction bases outside the gene matches: 6. CDR3 region: CASSYGQGGETQYF. In DNA, the CDR3 is TGTGCCAGCAGCTACGGACAGGGAGGCGAGACCCAGTACTTC. Looking up the rest from reference TRBV5-4 and TRBJ2-5 gives the full variable domain: ETGVTQSPTHLIKTRGQQVTLRCSSQSGHNTVSWYQQALGQGPQFIFQYYREEENGRGNFPPRFSGLQFPNYSSELNVNALELDDSALYLCASSYGQGGETQYFGPGTRLLVL.

The CDR3 region has the DNA TGTGCCAGCAAGATGGGTAGCCCCAACGAGCAGTACTTC. The encoded protein is CASKMGSPNEQYF. The rearrangement uses TRBV2 and TRBJ2-7; no clear D. The V and J ends lost 7 bases and 5 bases respectively, with 15 bases between them. Germline CDR1 and CDR2: SNHLY and FYNNEI. This CDR3 has 13 residues.

This clone was observed a few times. The chain is built from TRBV12-3 or TRBV12-4 and TRBJ2-7; D gene unclear. Trimming removed 5 bases from V and 6 bases from J, with 8 bases in between. The CDR3 is made up of 11 amino acids. In DNA, the CDR3 is TGTGCCAGCAGTGCAGGCTTCGAGCAGTACTTC. Translation: CASSAGFEQYF.

In its sample, this clone was seen a few times. This sequence joins TRBV6-5 and TRBJ1-2; 7 positions match TRBD1. V trimming: 5 bases; J trimming: 5 bases; junction bases outside the gene matches: 8. The V gene's germline CDR1 is MNHEY and CDR2 SVGAGI. The CDR3 runs to 14 residues. CDR3 DNA: TGTGCCAGCAGTACCCGACAGGGTGTTTATGGCTACACCTTC. This codes for CASSTRQGVYGYTF.

This clone was recorded at least ten times. The V gene is TRBV5-4, the J gene TRBJ1-2; 7 bases are a match to TRBD1. Germline V gives CDR1 SGHNT, CDR2 YYREEE (reference sequence). V was clipped by 4 bases and J by 5 bases; unmatched bases: 11. This CDR3 comprises 15 residues. The CDR3 spells CASSRRDRKFYGYTF. As DNA, the CDR3 is TGTGCCAGCAGCCGCCGGGACAGAAAATTTTATGGCTACACCTTC.